This T cell receptor beta chain was sequenced in a study of shared clonotypes between healthy human individuals. Germline V lookup: CDR1 MGHRA, CDR2 YSYEKL. The ends were cut back, 2 bases at V and 0 bases at J, with 7 bases in the middle. CDR3 size: 15 residues. Assay used: immunoSEQ multiplex PCR; TCRdb lists only in-frame clones, some missing. The sample records 1,500,000 or so clones, 98% to 99% being singletons. Specimen: naive CD4+ T cells sorted from blood. Subset: CD45RA+ positively selected. The TCR sequence derives from a man younger than 40 in good health. V usage is TRBV4-1 and J usage is TRBJ2-2, with D unclear. The DNA for the CDR3 is TGCGCCAGCAGCCAAAAGGCATCGAACACCGGGGAGCTGTTTTTT. Amino acids: CASSQKASNTGELFF.